Below are 29 T cell receptor beta chains sequenced from a single sample in a study of shared clonotypes between healthy human individuals. Clones were read by immunoSEQ multiplex PCR, and TCRdb kept only the in-frame ones, dropping some. The profile shows some 1.5 million clones, 98% of them singletons. Sequencing was done on a sample of naive CD4+ T cells sorted from blood. The subset denotes: CD45RA+ positively selected. These receptors were collected from a man aged 30 to 39 in good health.

The chain couples TRBV7-2 to TRBJ2-6; D not resolved. This CDR3 has 15 amino acids. From germline, CDR1 is SGHTA and CDR2 FQGNSA. Trimming took 2 bases from V and 1 from J, leaving 6 bases between them. CDR3 sequence reads: CASSLLPSGANVLTF. The CDR3 nucleotides read TGTGCCAGCAGCTTACTCCCGTCTGGGGCCAACGTCCTGACTTTC.

A word on this clone: The junction departs from germline at one end; a sequencing error may be responsible. This chain links TRBV7-7 with TRBJ2-7, with 8 bases aligning to TRBD1. Germline V gene data show CDR1 as SSHAT and CDR2 as FNYEAQ (reference sequence). The CDR3 contains 14 residues. The CDR3, as DNA: TGTGCTAGCAGCTTAAGCGACAGGGGCTACGAGCAGTACTTC. Translating it yields CASSLSDRGYEQYF.

The chain couples TRBV5-1 to TRBJ2-1; D is perhaps TRBD1 (6 bases). V lost 5 bases, J lost 10 bases, and 19 bases lay in between. This CDR3 contains 14 residues. Per germline, CDR1 SGHRS and CDR2 YFSETQ. Here the CDR3 reads CASRRVQGRGEQFF. The CDR3 DNA follows: TGCGCCAGCAGAAGGGTACAGGGAAGAGGCGAGCAGTTCTTC.

This chain joins TRBV7-2 and TRBJ2-6; D unresolved. The CDR3 length is 17 residues. V gave up 2 bases and J gave up 0 bases, with 11 bases separating them. Germline CDR1 reads SGHTA; CDR2 reads FQGNSA. The CDR3, as DNA: TGTGCCAGCAGCTTATCCCTACGGAGCTCTGGGGCCAACGTCCTGACTTTC. Amino acid sequence: CASSLSLRSSGANVLTF.

This chain links TRBV6-1 with TRBJ2-1, with D perhaps matching TRBD2 (6 bases). V was trimmed by 5 bases and J by 2 bases, leaving 19 bases between them. The CDR3 covers 17 residues. Germline values: CDR1 MNHNS, CDR2 SASEGT. CDR3 in DNA: TGTGCCAGCAGTAAAGATCTTAGGGACTTGACCTACAATGAGCAGTTCTTC. The encoded protein is CASSKDLRDLTYNEQFF.

This rearrangement joins TRBV7-2 to TRBJ1-2; D not certain. CDR1 is SGHTA, CDR2 FQGNSA, per germline. V lost 2 bases to trimming and J lost 5 bases, with 9 bases between them. The CDR3 sequence is 13 residues long. The CDR3 protein is CASSLRSEYGYTF. The CDR3 nucleotides are TGTGCCAGCAGCTTAAGATCAGAGTATGGCTACACCTTC.

V gene TRBV5-1 combines with J gene TRBJ2-1, with D tentatively TRBD2 (6 bases). Germline CDR1 and CDR2: SGHRS and YFSETQ. The CDR3 covers 14 residues. The V and J ends lost 4 bases and 6 bases respectively, with 14 bases between them. CDR3 protein: CASSHPRLGNEQFF. The CDR3 nucleotides are TGCGCCAGCAGCCATCCTAGACTAGGCAATGAGCAGTTCTTC.

The rearrangement uses TRBV5-1 and TRBJ2-5, with 13 bases fitting TRBD2. Unmatched junction bases numbered 12, after V lost 5 bases and J lost 5 bases. The CDR3 sequence is 17 residues long. Germline V gene sequence: CDR1 SGHRS, CDR2 YFSETQ. The CDR3 reads CASRSGLAGESRETQYF. As DNA, the CDR3 is TGCGCCAGCAGGTCCGGACTAGCGGGAGAATCTCGGGAGACCCAGTACTTC. The full variable domain, in which reference TRBV5-1 and TRBJ2-5 provide the parts outside the CDR3, is KAGVTQTPRYLIKTRGQQVTLSCSPISGHRSVSWYQQTPGQGLQFLFEYFSETQRNKGNFPGRFSGRQFSNSRSEMNVSTLELGDSALYLCASRSGLAGESRETQYFGPGTRLLVL.

The J gene is TRBJ1-5, the V gene TRBV6-1; D uncertain. Germline V gene sequence: CDR1 MNHNS, CDR2 SASEGT. The V end was cut by 6 bases, the J end by 6 bases, with 9 bases between. The CDR3 consists of 12 residues. The CDR3 bases are TGTGCCAGCAGGGGTCTCGGTCAGCCCCAGCATTTT. Protein product: CASRGLGQPQHF.

V usage is TRBV13 and J usage is TRBJ2-5, with unresolved D. The CDR3 sequence is 13 residues long. The V end lost 3 bases, the J end lost 5 bases, and 10 bases lay between the germline ends. Per germline, CDR1 PRHDT and CDR2 FYEKMQ (reference sequence). CDR3 bases: TGTGCCAGCAGCTTGGGAAGTTCGGAGACCCAGTACTTC. Protein sequence: CASSLGSSETQYF.

The chain joins TRBV7-2 to TRBJ2-7; D ambiguous. This CDR3 spans 18 amino acids. CDR1 and CDR2 from the germline V gene are SGHTA and FQGNSA. Deletions cut 5 bases from V and 4 bases from J, with 27 bases between. The CDR3 region has the DNA TGTGCCAGCAGCGCTTATCGACTCGAGGCAACCCCCTATTACGAGCAGTACTTC. This translates into CASSAYRLEATPYYEQYF.

The chain combines TRBV6-1 with TRBJ2-1; D not resolved. Trimming removed 8 bases from V and 9 bases from J, with 5 bases in between. This CDR3 region has 9 residues. CDR1 and CDR2 from the germline V gene are MNHNS and SASEGT. For the CDR3, the DNA is TGTGCCAGCGGTGTTGAGCAGTTCTTC. Protein: CASGVEQFF.

The J gene is TRBJ2-4, the V gene TRBV19; the D is unclear. CDR3 length: 13 residues. The germline V and J ends were trimmed by 8 bases and 0 bases, with 8 bases remaining between them. Germline CDR1 and CDR2: LNHDA and SQIVND (reference sequence). CDR3: CASSRLAKNIQYF. In DNA, the CDR3 is TGTGCCAGTTCGCGGCTAGCCAAAAACATTCAGTACTTC.

This clone was seen just once. V is TRBV18 and J is TRBJ2-3; D not certain. Germline V gene sequence: CDR1 KGHSH, CDR2 LQKENI. The CDR3 spans 12 residues. Trimming removed 5 bases from V and 4 bases from J, with 7 bases in between. The CDR3 region has the DNA TGTGCCAGCTCAGCCTTCCCAGATACGCAGTATTTT. It encodes CASSAFPDTQYF. Complete variable domain (other parts from reference TRBV18 and TRBJ2-3): NAGVMQNPRHLVRRRGQEARLRCSPMKGHSHVYWYRQLPEEGLKFMVYLQKENIIDESGMPKERFSAEFPKEGPSILRIQQVVRGDSAAYFCASSAFPDTQYFGPGTRLTVL.

This chain links TRBV11-2 with TRBJ2-3; no clear D. The ends were cut back, 6 bases at V and 4 bases at J, with 17 bases in the middle. Germline V CDR1 and CDR2: SGHAT, FQNNGV. This CDR3 region has 15 residues. As DNA, the CDR3 is TGTGCCAGCAGACTCAATGGGTGGTCCGCAGATACGCAGTATTTT. Amino acids: CASRLNGWSADTQYF.

The chain has TRBV5-6 and TRBJ1-1; D possibly corresponds to TRBD1 (5 bases). Trimming pared 4 bases from V and 8 bases from J, leaving 15 bases between. The CDR3 is 13 residues long. CDR1 is SGHDT, CDR2 YYEEEE, per germline. Written as DNA, the CDR3 is TGTGCCAGCAGCCTGGCTCCGGCAGGGGAAGCTTTCTTT. Translation gives CASSLAPAGEAFF.

This clone was seen once. The chain uses TRBV6-5 and TRBJ2-3; 9 bases agree with TRBD2. This CDR3 contains 13 residues. CDR1 is MNHEY and CDR2 is SVGAGI in the germline V gene. V shed 5 bases, J shed 9 bases, and the junction held 6 bases outside the gene matches. CDR3 nucleotides: TGTGCCAGCAGTGTAAATAGCGGGAGCACGCAGTATTTT. This codes for CASSVNSGSTQYF.

The chain joins TRBV6-9 to TRBJ2-3, with 8 nucleotides matching TRBD1. The CDR3 length is 15 residues. CDR1 and CDR2 from the germline V gene are MNHGY and SVAAGI. V shed 5 bases, J shed 1 base, and the junction held 5 bases outside the gene matches. This CDR3 reads CASSLGQGGTDTQYF. The CDR3 bases are TGTGCCAGCAGTCTAGGACAGGGCGGCACAGATACGCAGTATTTT.

This rearrangement joins TRBV7-6 to TRBJ2-2; D gene ambiguous. Looked up from germline, CDR1 is SGHVS and CDR2 is FNYEAQ. The CDR3 loop spans 16 amino acids. The germline V and J ends were trimmed by 2 bases and 0 bases, with 10 bases remaining between them. The CDR3 is CASSLRTAPNTGELFF. The DNA of the CDR3 is TGTGCCAGCAGCTTAAGGACGGCCCCGAACACCGGGGAGCTGTTTTTT.

This chain links TRBV5-1 with TRBJ1-4; D not resolved. V was trimmed by 5 bases and J by 0 bases, leaving 14 bases between them. CDR1 is SGHRS and CDR2 is YFSETQ in the germline V gene. This CDR3 is built from 16 residues. CDR3 coding DNA: TGCGCCAGCAGATTTGTCAGTGGTGCAACTAATGAAAAACTGTTTTTT. Translation gives CASRFVSGATNEKLFF.

The chain uses TRBV28 and TRBJ2-7, with 7 bases lining up with TRBD2. Germline V CDR1 and CDR2: MDHEN, SYDVKM. J lost 6 bases, V lost 6 bases, and 11 bases had no gene match. This CDR3 comprises 14 residues. The CDR3 DNA follows: TGTGCCAGCAGGCCCCCTGGGGAGGGCTTCGAGCAGTACTTC. Amino acids: CASRPPGEGFEQYF.

The chain recombines TRBV28 with TRBJ2-7, with TRBD1 as a possible D gene (5 bases). The V gene lost 3 bases and the J gene lost 2 bases, with 11 bases spanning the gap. This CDR3 region has 14 residues. Germline CDR1 and CDR2: MDHEN and SYDVKM. CDR3 bases: TGTGCCAGCAGTTTGACAGTCATACCCTACGAGCAGTACTTC. Its translation: CASSLTVIPYEQYF. Combining the CDR3 with reference TRBV28 and TRBJ2-7 gives the whole variable domain DVKVTQSSRYLVKRTGEKVFLECVQDMDHENMFWYRQDPGLGLRLIYFSYDVKMKEKGDIPEGYSVSREKKERFSLILESASTNQTSMYLCASSLTVIPYEQYFGPGTRLTVT.

Of note for this clone: At one boundary the junction diverges from the germline segment, which might be a read error. The chain couples TRBV5-4 to TRBJ2-7, with D perhaps being TRBD1 or TRBD2 (5 bases each). CDR1 and CDR2 from the germline V gene are SGHNT and YYREEE (reference sequence). This CDR3 is 17 amino acids long. The CDR3 region has the DNA TGTGCCAGCAGCTTGGCCCGGGGCCAGGGTGTCTCATCTCAAACGGGGTTC. It is translated as CASSLARGQGVSSQTGF.

The rearrangement links TRBV10-2 to TRBJ2-6; D might be TRBD1 (5 bases). The ends were cut back, 4 bases at V and 0 bases at J, with 22 bases in the middle. The germline V gene encodes CDR1 WSHSY and CDR2 SAAADI. The CDR3 covers 20 residues. CDR3 sequence: CASSALRIGAFNSGANVLTF. CDR3 coding DNA: TGCGCCAGCAGTGCCCTTAGAATAGGGGCCTTCAACTCTGGGGCCAACGTCCTGACTTTC.

The V gene is TRBV4-2, the J gene TRBJ2-5, with 9 bases lining up with TRBD1. The length of the CDR3 is 16 residues. After removal of 1 base from V and 4 bases from J, the junction contained 7 bases not matched to a gene. Germline CDR1 LGHNA, CDR2 YNFKEQ. CDR3 residues: CASSQAGTGIVETQYF. The CDR3, as DNA: TGTGCCAGCAGCCAAGCCGGGACAGGGATTGTAGAGACCCAGTACTTC.

This chain connects TRBV7-2 to TRBJ1-2; 7 bases line up with TRBD1. The J segment lost 5 bases and the V segment lost 3 bases, leaving 3 bases of the junction unmatched. Germline V lookup: CDR1 SGHTA, CDR2 FQGNSA. The CDR3 extends over 13 amino acids. DNA for the CDR3: TGTGCCAGCAGCTTTACAGGGGTATATGGCTACACCTTC. This sequence encodes CASSFTGVYGYTF. The entire variable domain, with the rest obtained from reference TRBV7-2 and TRBJ1-2, is as follows: GAGVSQSPSNKVTEKGKDVELRCDPISGHTALYWYRQSLGQGLEFLIYFQGNSAPDKSGLPSDRFSAERTGGSVSTLTIQRTQQEDSAVYLCASSFTGVYGYTFGSGTRLTVV.

V gene TRBV7-2 combines with J gene TRBJ2-1; the match to TRBD2 covers 9 bases. V lost 3 bases and J lost 6; bases outside the gene matches: 0. This CDR3 contains 13 residues. Germline CDR1 and CDR2: SGHTA and FQGNSA. In DNA, the CDR3 is TGTGCCAGCAGCTTTAGCGGGGGCAATGAGCAGTTCTTC. This sequence encodes CASSFSGGNEQFF.

Of note for this clone: This sample also contains other DNA sequences that code for the same CDR3. The chain couples TRBV9 to TRBJ1-4; D is unresolved. V was clipped by 0 bases and J by 8 bases, with 11 bases between them. CDR3 length equals 14 residues. Looked up from germline, CDR1 is SGDLS and CDR2 is YYNGEE. CDR3 sequence (DNA): TGTGCCAGCAGCGTAGGCGGGGTAGACGAAAAACTGTTTTTT. Its protein is CASSVGGVDEKLFF.

Of note for this clone: One end of the junction fails to match germline, which may point to a read error. The chain couples TRBV20-1 to TRBJ1-3; D is uncertain. Germline lookup yields CDR1 DFQATT and CDR2 SNEGSKA (reference sequence). The CDR3 consists of 11 residues. CDR3 DNA: TGCAGTGCTAGTTATGGACACACCATATATTTT. Amino acid sequence: CSASYGHTIYF.